This TCR beta chain was observed in a study of blood T cell repertoires in COVID-19. As for the study in general: COVID-19 samples collected from the United States, Italy and Spain covered acute and convalescent phases.

Trimming removed 10 bases from V and 0 bases from J; junction bases left unmatched: 8. Germline V gene data show CDR1 as LNHDA and CDR2 as SQIVND (reference sequence). There are 16 residues in the CDR3. Libraries were prepared by immunoSEQ multiplex PCR; TCRdb keeps only in-frame clonotypes and omits some of them. The table records around 250,000 clones, roughly nine tenths of them present only once. The J gene is TRBJ2-2, the V gene TRBV19; 10 positions match TRBD2. The sample consisted of peripheral blood. The origin of this receptor is a man aged 55 to 70 with acute or convalescent COVID-19. The CDR3 sequence: CATSGRVGANTGELFF. The CDR3 coding sequence is TGTGCCACTAGCGGGAGAGTGGGGGCGAACACCGGGGAGCTGTTTTTT. Based on the CDR3 plus reference TRBV19 and TRBJ2-2, the full variable domain is DGGITQSPKYLFRKEGQNVTLSCEQNLNHDAMYWYRQDPGQGLRLIYYSQIVNDFQKGDIAEGYSVSREKKESFPLTVTSAQKNPTAFYLCATSGRVGANTGELFFGEGSRLTVL.